This T cell receptor beta chain was found in a study of radiotherapy plus CTLA-4 blockade in lung cancer. Looking at the study overall: Patients showed objective responses in around a sixth of cases and disease control in more than 25%.

Study results and limitations: In blood, after radiotherapy plus ipilimumab, tumor-derived TCR clones expanded. According to reports, early shifts in blood T cell clones, alongside interferon-beta, forecast response most accurately.

Lung cancer patients with chemo-refractory metastatic non-small-cell disease were given focal radiation plus CTLA-4 blockade with ipilimumab. Germline CDR1 is PRHDT and CDR2 is FYEKMQ (reference sequence). Trimming took 3 bases from V and 9 from J; bases not matched to a gene: 2. The CDR3 has 12 amino acids. Here immunoSEQ multiplex PCR was the method, and the copy in TCRdb shows in-frame clones only, minus some. Among approximately 40,000 clones, about 74% were seen once, and the ten largest hold around 2.4%. On this clone: The antigen remains unidentified.

This sample comprised peripheral blood, obtained from a patient treated with radiotherapy plus ipilimumab. This TCR was recovered from a human donor with non-small cell lung cancer whose response to radiotherapy plus ipilimumab could not be evaluated. This chain connects TRBV13 to TRBJ2-1; 7 bases line up with TRBD2. The CDR3 nucleotides are TGTGCCAGCAGCTTTGAGCGGGGTGAGCAGTTCTTC. As protein: CASSFERGEQFF.